This T cell receptor (beta chain) was identified in a study of post-analysis software for immune sequencing data. Overall study findings and caveats: Five or six TRBV segments (TRBV5-6, TRBV5-1 and TRBV20-1 among them) occurred more frequently in patients than in controls.

Regarding this clonotype: Its antigen remains unidentified.

Germline values: CDR1 MDHEN, CDR2 SYDVKM. The junction had 4 bases not matched to a gene; V was cut back by 0 bases and J by 5 bases. The CDR3 is made up of 15 amino acids. TCR beta libraries were prepared from cDNA with unique molecular identifiers. Each CDR3 protein gets one entry after TCRdb re-called the PCR reads with MiXCR. This table has 430,000 or so distinct CDR3 sequences, 39% appearing once. This sequence joins TRBV28 and TRBJ2-3; 8 positions agree with TRBD1. This clonotype was obtained from a girl aged 2-15 years with multiple sclerosis. The sample taken for sequencing was blood. Written as DNA, the CDR3 is TGTGCCAGCAGTTTATGGGGAACAGGGGGAGATACGCAGTATTTT. Residues: CASSLWGTGGDTQYF.